Following are 32 T cell receptor beta chains from one sample sequenced in a study of cytomegalovirus exposure and HLA in healthy donors. Some clones are missing from TCRdb's copy, which holds only in-frame ones; the method was immunoSEQ multiplex PCR. The repertoire holds roughly 330,000 clones, with approximately 86% as singletons. The material sequenced was PBMCs. The receptors here all came from a woman in her 30s in good health and CMV-seropositive.

The chain is built from TRBV5-4 and TRBJ2-7; tentative D call: TRBD1 (9 bases). Germline loops: CDR1 SGHNT, CDR2 YYREEE (reference sequence). The V end was cut by 4 bases, the J end by 4 bases, with 24 bases between. The CDR3 spans 17 residues. CDR3 nucleotide sequence: TGTGCCAGCAGCCCGCGTAGTTTAGCGGGACAGGGATACGAGCAGTACTTC. The encoded protein is CASSPRSLAGQGYEQYF.

The rearrangement uses TRBV4-1 and TRBJ2-7, with 10 bases aligning to TRBD1. Trimming cost V 4 bases and J 4 bases; bases outside gene matches: 7. This CDR3 is 15 amino acids long. Germline V gives CDR1 MGHRA, CDR2 YSYEKL. CDR3 in amino acids: CASSPRDRGTYEQYF. The DNA for the CDR3 is TGCGCCAGCAGCCCCCGGGACAGGGGTACGTACGAGCAGTACTTC.

The chain joins TRBV5-6 to TRBJ1-1; the match to TRBD1 covers 7 bases. The germline gives CDR1 SGHDT, CDR2 YYEEEE. Trimming cost V 0 bases and J 3 bases; bases outside gene matches: 8. The CDR3 totals 16 residues. CDR3 nucleotide sequence: TGTGCCAGCAGCTTGGACAGGGGAAGTGGGGACACTGAAGCTTTCTTT. Translating it yields CASSLDRGSGDTEAFF.

The rearrangement links TRBV27 to TRBJ2-7; TRBD2 aligns across 15 bases. Trimming cost V 2 bases and J 2 bases; bases outside gene matches: 4. Germline CDR1 reads MNHEY; CDR2 reads SMNVEV (reference sequence). The CDR3 loop spans 17 amino acids. CDR3 DNA: TGTGCCAGCAGTTTACGAGGGACTAGCGGGAGGACCTACGAGCAGTACTTC. This gives the protein CASSLRGTSGRTYEQYF.

This clone was counted a single time. This rearrangement joins TRBV9 to TRBJ2-7; 8 nucleotides match TRBD1. CDR1 and CDR2 from the germline V gene are SGDLS and YYNGEE. This CDR3 contains 15 residues. V gave up 0 bases and J gave up 7 bases; unmatched junction bases: 9. Written as DNA, the CDR3 is TGTGCCAGCAGCGTAGATGGGACAGGACTGTGGGAGCAGTACTTC. Translation gives CASSVDGTGLWEQYF.

J is TRBJ2-7 and V is TRBV11-2; TRBD2 is a possible D gene (5 bases). The CDR3 is made up of 15 amino acids. Germline V CDR1 and CDR2: SGHAT, FQNNGV. V shed 5 bases and J shed 8 bases, with 22 bases lying between them. The CDR3 here is CASSPPPGLDDKQYF. The CDR3 nucleotides read TGTGCCAGCAGCCCACCACCGGGATTAGATGACAAGCAGTACTTC. Full variable domain (missing parts from reference TRBV11-2 and TRBJ2-7): EAGVAQSPRYKIIEKRQSVAFWCNPISGHATLYWYQQILGQGPKLLIQFQNNGVVDDSQLPKDRFSAERLKGVDSTLKIQPAKLEDSAVYLCASSPPPGLDDKQYFGPGTRLTVT.

V is TRBV5-1 and J is TRBJ2-7, with 10 bases fitting TRBD2. Germline CDR1 reads SGHRS; CDR2 reads YFSETQ. After removal of 0 bases from V and 4 bases from J, the junction contained 4 bases not matched to a gene. This CDR3 region has 15 residues. The CDR3 DNA reads TGCGCCAGCAGCTTGGCTAGCGGGAGTTTATACGAGCAGTACTTC. It translates to CASSLASGSLYEQYF.

The V call is TRBV18, the J call TRBJ2-3, with a tentative D call TRBD2 (6 bases). The CDR3 sequence is 15 residues long. Germline assignment: CDR1 KGHSH and CDR2 LQKENI. The V gene lost 4 bases and the J gene lost 2 bases, with 13 bases spanning the gap. CDR3: CASSLSGTSTDTQYF. For the CDR3, the DNA is TGTGCCAGCTCACTTAGCGGAACCTCCACAGATACGCAGTATTTT.

V gene TRBV27 combines with J gene TRBJ1-1, with a possible D match to TRBD1 (5 bases). The length of the CDR3 is 12 residues. Germline CDR1 reads MNHEY; CDR2 reads SMNVEV (reference sequence). V lost 6 bases and J lost 10, with 15 bases in between. CDR3 sequence (DNA): TGTGCCAGCAGCACGGGACTCCGGCCAGCTTTCTTT. Its translation is CASSTGLRPAFF.

The chain combines TRBV7-6 with TRBJ2-2; D uncertain. In germline, CDR1 is SGHVS, CDR2 FNYEAQ. This CDR3 spans 14 amino acids. V shed 2 bases and J shed 8 bases, with 12 bases lying between them. In nucleotides, the CDR3 is TGTGCCAGCAGCTTAACGTCTTTAACGGGGGAGCTGTTTTTT. This codes for CASSLTSLTGELFF.

CDR3 DNA sequence: TGTGCCAGCAGTTTCCCAACCGACCCGCCCGAATGGGCTTTCTTT. Amino acid sequence: CASSFPTDPPEWAFF. V and J are TRBV6-1 and TRBJ1-1; D is uncertain. The CDR3 consists of 15 residues. Trimming cost V 5 bases and J 11 bases, with 24 bases left between them. The germline CDR1 and CDR2 sequences are MNHNS and SASEGT.

This chain uses TRBV11-2 with TRBJ2-7, with 9 bases aligning to TRBD2. Germline assignment: CDR1 SGHAT and CDR2 FQNNGV. CDR3 size: 16 residues. The V segment lost 6 bases and the J segment 0 bases; nucleotides outside the gene matches: 9. CDR3 amino acids: CASRPTRLADSYEQYF. Here the CDR3 DNA reads TGTGCCAGCAGGCCTACCCGACTAGCGGACTCCTACGAGCAGTACTTC.

This chain joins TRBV30 and TRBJ2-3; TRBD1 agrees at 7 bases. Germline CDR1 and CDR2: GTSNPN and SVGIG (reference sequence). J lost 2 bases, V lost 4 bases, and 6 bases had no gene match. The CDR3 spans 14 residues. CDR3 sequence: CAWKSGQYTDTQYF. CDR3 sequence (DNA): TGTGCCTGGAAGTCGGGACAGTACACAGATACGCAGTATTTT. The full variable domain, completed using reference TRBV30 and TRBJ2-3, is SQTIHQWPATLVQPVGSPLSLECTVEGTSNPNLYWYRQAAGRGLQLLFYSVGIGQISSEVPQNLSASRPQDRQFILSSKKLLLSDSGFYLCAWKSGQYTDTQYFGPGTRLTVL.

CDR3 loop: CASSQDFYHEQYF. In nucleotides, the CDR3 is TGTGCCAGCAGCCAAGATTTTTATCACGAGCAGTACTTC. V and J are TRBV4-2 and TRBJ2-7; the D is unclear. The germline V gene encodes CDR1 LGHNA and CDR2 YNFKEQ. The V and J ends lost 0 bases and 5 bases respectively, with 8 bases between them. This CDR3 spans 13 amino acids.

The V and J genes are TRBV19 and TRBJ2-7; TRBD2 matches 9 bases. The CDR3 covers 15 residues. CDR1 is LNHDA and CDR2 is SQIVND in the germline V gene (reference sequence). With V trimmed by 1 base and J by 1 base, 2 bases remained unmatched. CDR3: CASSIGLAGSYEQYF. The DNA for the CDR3 is TGTGCCAGTAGTATAGGGCTAGCGGGATCCTACGAGCAGTACTTC.

The chain has TRBV29-1 and TRBJ1-1; no definite D call. The CDR3 length is 14 residues. V was pared by 0 bases and J by 0 bases, with 8 bases between. Germline V gives CDR1 SQVTM, CDR2 ANQGSEA. The CDR3 coding sequence is TGCAGCGTTGAAGAGCCAGCTTTGAACACTGAAGCTTTCTTT. Its translation: CSVEEPALNTEAFF.

The rearrangement links TRBV4-1 to TRBJ2-2; TRBD1 agrees at 7 bases. Germline loops: CDR1 MGHRA, CDR2 YSYEKL. This CDR3 has 16 residues. The J segment lost 0 bases and the V segment lost 4 bases, leaving 5 bases of the junction unmatched. The CDR3 loop is CASSLVGTANTGELFF. Written as DNA, the CDR3 is TGCGCCAGCAGCCTTGTAGGGACAGCGAACACCGGGGAGCTGTTTTTT.

The rearrangement joins TRBV19 to TRBJ2-7; D unclear. The CDR3 spans 14 residues. From germline, CDR1 is LNHDA and CDR2 SQIVND (reference sequence). The V end was cut by 6 bases, the J end by 1 base, with 13 bases between. This CDR3 is CASSPAIRSYEQYF. DNA for the CDR3: TGTGCCAGTAGCCCAGCGATAAGGTCCTACGAGCAGTACTTC.

The gene calls are TRBV5-1 and TRBJ2-7; D is unclear. V lost 2 bases, J lost 6 bases, and 6 bases lay in between. Germline CDR1 is SGHRS and CDR2 is YFSETQ. The CDR3 loop spans 11 amino acids. The CDR3 sequence: CASSFSGEQYF. CDR3 coding DNA: TGCGCCAGCAGCTTCTCAGGCGAGCAGTACTTC.

The chain has TRBV18 and TRBJ2-7; no clear D. Trimming shortened V by 3 bases and J by 4 bases, and 13 bases separated the two germline ends. CDR1 is KGHSH and CDR2 is LQKENI in the germline V gene. There are 14 residues in the CDR3. CDR3 residues: CASSPTLSRYEQYF. The CDR3 region has the DNA TGTGCCAGCTCACCCACGTTGTCTCGGTACGAGCAGTACTTC.

In regard to this clone: Other DNA sequences in the same sample also yield this CDR3. The chain recombines TRBV29-1 with TRBJ2-1; 11 bases fit TRBD1. CDR1 is SQVTM and CDR2 is ANQGSEA in the germline V gene. The trim removed 8 bases at V and 7 bases at J, leaving 10 bases unmatched. The CDR3 runs to 14 residues. CDR3 loop: CSIMDRGRINEQFF. The CDR3 DNA is TGCAGCATAATGGACAGGGGGCGTATTAATGAGCAGTTCTTC.

This clone has more than one count but fewer than ten. This rearrangement joins TRBV28 to TRBJ2-3; D may be TRBD2 (6 bases). This CDR3 is built from 13 residues. V was clipped by 7 bases and J by 1 base, with 9 bases between them. In germline, CDR1 is MDHEN, CDR2 SYDVKM. The CDR3 is CASNRGGTDTQYF. CDR3 bases: TGTGCCAGCAATCGCGGGGGCACAGATACGCAGTATTTT. Together with reference TRBV28 and TRBJ2-3, the CDR3 gives the full variable domain: DVKVTQSSRYLVKRTGEKVFLECVQDMDHENMFWYRQDPGLGLRLIYFSYDVKMKEKGDIPEGYSVSREKKERFSLILESASTNQTSMYLCASNRGGTDTQYFGPGTRLTVL.

This clone was seen more than once but under ten times. The chain uses TRBV30 and TRBJ2-7; D unclear. V lost 0 bases, J lost 3 bases, and 15 bases lay in between. Germline CDR1 GTSNPN, CDR2 SVGIG (reference sequence). CDR3 size: 15 residues. CDR3 in amino acids: CAWSVSVPRGYEQYF. DNA for the CDR3: TGTGCCTGGAGTGTTTCCGTTCCACGCGGCTACGAGCAGTACTTC.

CDR3 in amino acids: CSAARPGTQYF. CDR3 bases: TGCAGTGCCGCCCGACCGGGCACGCAGTATTTT. The rearrangement joins TRBV20-1 to TRBJ2-3; D is unresolved. CDR3 length: 11 amino acids. The V gene's germline CDR1 is DFQATT and CDR2 SNEGSKA (reference sequence). Trimming took off 6 bases at V and 9 bases at J, with 13 bases between the two ends.

This rearrangement joins TRBV7-8 to TRBJ2-7; TRBD1 is a possible D gene (5 bases). V was clipped by 5 bases and J by 0 bases, with 17 bases between them. Per germline, CDR1 SGHVS and CDR2 FQNEAQ. The CDR3 is 16 residues long. In DNA, the CDR3 is TGTGCCAGCAGCGCGAAGAGACAGTCGAGCTCCTACGAGCAGTACTTC. Amino acids: CASSAKRQSSSYEQYF.

In this sample, this clone turned up a few times. This chain connects TRBV2 to TRBJ2-7; 9 bases agree with TRBD1. CDR1 SNHLY and CDR2 FYNNEI come from the germline V gene. V lost 6 bases and J lost 7; bases outside the gene matches: 7. This CDR3 has 13 amino acids. The CDR3, as DNA: TGTGCCAGCAGAAGGGACAGGGTGGAGGAGCAGTACTTC. Residues: CASRRDRVEEQYF.

CDR3 in amino acids: CASSLGGGASTNQPQHF. The CDR3 nucleotides read TGTGCCAGCAGCTTGGGGGGCGGGGCGAGCACCAATCAGCCCCAGCATTTT. V usage is TRBV5-6 and J usage is TRBJ1-5; weak D call: TRBD1 (5 bases). The CDR3 contains 17 residues. CDR1 is SGHDT and CDR2 is YYEEEE in the germline V gene. V was clipped by 0 bases and J by 3 bases, with 16 bases between them.

The chain couples TRBV9 to TRBJ2-2, with unresolved D. This CDR3 has 11 amino acids. Germline CDR1 is SGDLS and CDR2 is YYNGEE. The V end lost 5 bases, the J end lost 3 bases, and 2 bases lay between the germline ends. The CDR3 reads CASSDTGELFF. The DNA of the CDR3 is TGTGCCAGCAGTGACACCGGGGAGCTGTTTTTT.

V usage is TRBV10-3 and J usage is TRBJ2-1, with D possibly TRBD2 on 6 matching bases. V was trimmed by 4 bases and J by 9 bases, leaving 13 bases between them. The CDR3 is made up of 13 amino acids. Germline V gene lookup returns CDR1 ENHRY and CDR2 SYGVKD. For the CDR3, the DNA is TGTGCCATCAGTGTAGTTGGAGGGATTGAGCAGTTCTTC. Translating gives CAISVVGGIEQFF.

The chain combines TRBV28 with TRBJ1-2; D is possibly TRBD1 (6 bases). There are 14 residues in the CDR3. Germline CDR1 reads MDHEN; CDR2 reads SYDVKM. V was pared by 3 bases and J by 2 bases, with 10 bases between. CDR3 bases: TGTGCCAGCAGTTTTTCAGGGGCAAACTATGGCTACACCTTC. Amino acid sequence: CASSFSGANYGYTF.

This sequence joins TRBV27 and TRBJ2-7; D tentatively fits TRBD1 or TRBD2 (6 bases each). This CDR3 is 14 amino acids long. Germline-derived CDR1 and CDR2 are MNHEY and SMNVEV (reference sequence). V lost 2 bases and J 2 bases, leaving 10 bases between the germline ends. The CDR3 DNA reads TGTGCCAGCAGTTTACGGGGGCGTCCCTACGAGCAGTACTTC. As protein: CASSLRGRPYEQYF.

This chain links TRBV4-1 with TRBJ2-3, with 9 bases fitting TRBD2. Germline values: CDR1 MGHRA, CDR2 YSYEKL. The CDR3 is 15 amino acids. After removal of 3 bases from V and 2 bases from J, the junction contained 3 bases not matched to a gene. Here the CDR3 reads CASSQTSGNTDTQYF. The CDR3 DNA reads TGCGCCAGCAGCCAGACTAGCGGTAACACAGATACGCAGTATTTT.